This T cell receptor (beta chain) was found in a study of shared clonotypes between healthy human individuals (dated by TCRdb to 2018 to 2020). At the level of the whole study: A few men and two women, aged 18 to 49 years, made up the cohort. Blood TCR repertoires of about 5 healthy adults were deeply sequenced to estimate repertoire size and the extent of clonotype sharing between individuals. For each donor, CD4 naive and CD4 memory were each run on three plates, CD8 naive on two plates, and CD8 memory on one plate. Leukapheresis yielded between about 0.94 and 8.9 billion PBMCs per donor. To increase sequencing depth and limit assay-specific biases, TCR repertoire library preparation and sequencing were carried out by different laboratories using diverse techniques.

Healthy HIV-negative adults with no recently reported acute infections or vaccinations were included as donors. Every donor was a Caucasian adult residing in Nashville, Tennessee, USA. Magnetic negative selection was used to enrich CD4+ T cells, after which naive cells were positively selected on CD45RA and the negative fraction became the memory subset. After blood collection by leukapheresis, PBMCs were isolated using Ficoll-Histopaque density gradient centrifugation and then cryopreserved in the vapor phase of liquid nitrogen. Analytical flow cytometry was used to check the purity and quantity of each magnetically sorted T cell population. Genomic DNA was isolated from every sorted fraction and measured by UV absorbance on a Nanodrop 2000c. Broad study findings and their caveats: The genetic and exposure-history diversity represented was limited by the small number of donors. Rarefaction of sorted-subset datasets indicated incomplete sequencing despite the large sequencing depth. Pairwise subsampling indicated that sequencing depth was expected to affect the degree of clonotype sharing among donors. Sampling was restricted to blood, and TCR repertoires in tissues likely differ from the TCR repertoires found in blood. Higher generation probabilities were observed for clonotypes shared by all four sorted-subset donors than for non-shared clonotypes. Naive subsets generally had larger estimated clonotype richness than memory subsets did. Sharing across several donors was observed for approximately 5% of naive CD4, less than 4% of naive CD8, about 2.5% of memory CD4, and around 0.4% of memory CD8 clonotypes.

Taken from cysteine to phenylalanine, the CDR3 has 15 residues. Here the CDR3 DNA is all that survives: 45 bases in frame from base 1. The germline V gene yields MGHRA for CDR1 and YSYEKL for CDR2. V is clipped by 0 bases and J by 8 bases, and the sequence between their germline boundaries is 14 bases long. Using the deep immunoSEQ assay, multiplex PCR amplified TCR CDR3 regions from genomic DNA. Genomic DNA extracted from each cell subset was distributed evenly over all wells of several immunoSEQ 96-well plates, and each plate served as one replicate. Each replicate PCR for sorted subsets received around 0.2 ug genomic DNA, equal to around 32,000 T cell genomes. Purified libraries were measured with a Qubit 3.0 fluorometer, size-checked on a Bioanalyzer 2100, and measured again with the KAPA Library Quantification kit. Each immunoSEQ 96-well plate was sequenced on its own single-read 150-cycle Illumina NextSeq 550 flow cell. Per the original workflow: The immunoSEQ output contained only junctional sequences without quality scores, so filtering could not match that applied to full-length reads. Sequences were annotated with PyIR, a Python wrapper for IgBLAST v1.9, and V/J genes and CDR3 were assigned using IMGT germline references. Any read was removed if the V/J assignment was weak (E-value above 1e-6), the CDR3 was missing, or the read contained stop codons, out-of-frame junctions, or ambiguous translated residues. A V3J clonotype was defined by an identical inferred V gene, J gene, and CDR3 amino acid sequence. Percentage overlap between repertoires was computed as shared unique clonotypes divided by the size of the smaller repertoire. Repertoire richness was assessed with RTK rarefaction, the Chao1 estimator, and Recon v2.1 estimates of unobserved clonotypes. Generation probabilities for all TCRbeta clonotypes obtained by the gDNA method from a handful of donors were computed using OLGA. Imported from immuneACCESS, the table was reduced by TCRdb to in-frame sequences with V and J called. These copies leave out some clones; in studies compared against another copy, an unresolved V gene accounts for under half, and the cause of the remainder is not known. V, J and clone size are those of that table, while D and trimming were read from the DNA. This sample is represented by over a million clones; 70% to 80% of them were singletons. The ten most abundant clones make up 0.55% to 0.7% of the sample.

Details on this clone: Its antigen is unknown. Base qualities are missing; no much larger clone stands one base away.

The receptor was derived from a man aged 18 to 29 in good health. Some clones in this sample may be carry-over from other donors' samples. This sequence uses TRBV4-1 and TRBJ1-5; matching of 5 bases hints at TRBD1 as the D gene. Input material: memory CD4+ T cells from PBMCs. The cell subset or site label on this specimen signifies: CD45RA-negative fraction. The CDR3 here reads CASSQDLGGVEPQHF. The DNA is TGCGCCAGCAGCCAAGATTTGGGGGGGGTCGAGCCCCAGCATTTT.